This T cell receptor beta chain was observed in a study of identical twins. Study-wide results and limits: With abundant cord blood beta clonotypes, insertions were fewer; memory repertoires showed no such pattern. Sequences that were out-of-frame, alpha and twin-shared displayed an excess of low generation probability.

With template switching, a universal primer site was added, and the cDNA carried unique molecular identifiers. TCRdb reanalysed the 5' RACE reads using MiXCR and keeps one entry per CDR3 protein. This sample has hundreds of thousands of distinct CDR3 sequences, with less than 9.5% found just once. A remark on this clonotype: Antigen unknown.

This sequence originates from a woman in her late teens or twenties in good health. Sequenced material: memory (CD45RO+) T cells sorted from blood.

CDR3 nucleotide sequence: TGTGCCAGCAGTCTGACTAGCGGGGACACCTACGAGCAGTACTTC. This sequence encodes CASSLTSGDTYEQYF. The chain employs TRBV6-1 and TRBJ2-7, with TRBD2 matching over 11 bases. The CDR3 contains 15 residues. V trimming: 5 bases; J trimming: 2 bases; junction bases outside the gene matches: 5. The germline V gene has CDR1 MNHNS and CDR2 SASEGT.